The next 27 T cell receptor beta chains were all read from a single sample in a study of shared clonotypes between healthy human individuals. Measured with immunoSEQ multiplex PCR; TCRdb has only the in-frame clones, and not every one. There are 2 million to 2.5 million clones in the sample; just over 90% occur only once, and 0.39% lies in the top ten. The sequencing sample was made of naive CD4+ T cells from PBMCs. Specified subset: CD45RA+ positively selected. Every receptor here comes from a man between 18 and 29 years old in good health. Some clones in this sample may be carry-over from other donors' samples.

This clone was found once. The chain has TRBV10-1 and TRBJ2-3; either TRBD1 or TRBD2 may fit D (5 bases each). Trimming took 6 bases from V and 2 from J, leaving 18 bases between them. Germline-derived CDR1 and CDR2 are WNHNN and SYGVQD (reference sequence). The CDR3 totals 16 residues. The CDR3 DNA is TGCGCCAGCAGCAGGACTGCAAAGGGGTTCACAGATACGCAGTATTTT. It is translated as CASSRTAKGFTDTQYF.

The CDR3, as DNA: TGTGCCAGCAGCTTAGACAGGATTGAAGCTTTCTTT. Translating it yields CASSLDRIEAFF. The rearrangement uses TRBV7-2 and TRBJ1-1; possibly TRBD1 for D (5 bases). The length of the CDR3 is 12 residues. V gave up 1 base and J gave up 7 bases, with 7 bases separating them. Germline V lookup: CDR1 SGHTA, CDR2 FQGNSA.

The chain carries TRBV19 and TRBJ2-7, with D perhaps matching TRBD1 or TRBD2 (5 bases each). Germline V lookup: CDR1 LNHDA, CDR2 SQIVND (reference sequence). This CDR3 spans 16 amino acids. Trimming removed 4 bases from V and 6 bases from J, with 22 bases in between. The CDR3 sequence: CASSKFSLQDSPEQYF. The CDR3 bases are TGTGCCAGTAGTAAATTTTCGTTACAGGACTCGCCCGAGCAGTACTTC.

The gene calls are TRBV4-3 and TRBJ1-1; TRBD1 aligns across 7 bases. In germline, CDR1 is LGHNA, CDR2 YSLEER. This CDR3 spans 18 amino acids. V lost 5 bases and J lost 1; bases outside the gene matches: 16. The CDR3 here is CASSDLGTARIPNTEAFF. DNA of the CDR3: TGCGCCAGCAGCGACCTGGGGACAGCCCGAATCCCGAACACTGAAGCTTTCTTT.

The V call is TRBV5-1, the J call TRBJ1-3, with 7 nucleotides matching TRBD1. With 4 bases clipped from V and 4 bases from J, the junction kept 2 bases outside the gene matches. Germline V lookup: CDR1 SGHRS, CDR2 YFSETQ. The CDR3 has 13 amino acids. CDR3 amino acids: CASSAGQGNTIYF. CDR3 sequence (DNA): TGCGCCAGCAGCGCGGGACAGGGAAACACCATATATTTT.

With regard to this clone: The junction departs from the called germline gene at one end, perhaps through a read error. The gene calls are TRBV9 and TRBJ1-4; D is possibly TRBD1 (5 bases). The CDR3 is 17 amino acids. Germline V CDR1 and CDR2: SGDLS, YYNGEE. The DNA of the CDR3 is TGTGCCAGCACCGTAGTCCAGGGTGGAAGAACTAATGAAAAACTGTTTTTT. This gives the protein CASTVVQGGRTNEKLFF.

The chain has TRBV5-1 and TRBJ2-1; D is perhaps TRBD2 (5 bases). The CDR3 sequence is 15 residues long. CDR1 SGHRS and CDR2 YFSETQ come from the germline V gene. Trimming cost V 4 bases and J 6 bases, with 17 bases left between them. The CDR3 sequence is CASSAQWERGNEQFF. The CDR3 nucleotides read TGCGCCAGCAGCGCCCAGTGGGAACGGGGCAATGAGCAGTTCTTC.

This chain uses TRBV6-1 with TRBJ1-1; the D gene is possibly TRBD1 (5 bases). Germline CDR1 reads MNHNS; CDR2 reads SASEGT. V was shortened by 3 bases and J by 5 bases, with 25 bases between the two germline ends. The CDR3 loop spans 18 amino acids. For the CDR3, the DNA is TGTGCCAGCAGTGAGTATTACCGGGCCAAAACCCGGGGGACTGAAGCTTTCTTT. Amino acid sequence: CASSEYYRAKTRGTEAFF.

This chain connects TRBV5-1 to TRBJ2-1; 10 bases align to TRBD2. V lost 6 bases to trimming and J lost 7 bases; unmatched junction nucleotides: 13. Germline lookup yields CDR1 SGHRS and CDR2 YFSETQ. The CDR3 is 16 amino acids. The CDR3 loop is CASILGTSGMNNEQFF. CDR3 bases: TGCGCCAGCATATTAGGAACTAGCGGGATGAATAATGAGCAGTTCTTC. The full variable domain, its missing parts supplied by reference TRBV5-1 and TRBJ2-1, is KAGVTQTPRYLIKTRGQQVTLSCSPISGHRSVSWYQQTPGQGLQFLFEYFSETQRNKGNFPGRFSGRQFSNSRSEMNVSTLELGDSALYLCASILGTSGMNNEQFFGPGTRLTVL.

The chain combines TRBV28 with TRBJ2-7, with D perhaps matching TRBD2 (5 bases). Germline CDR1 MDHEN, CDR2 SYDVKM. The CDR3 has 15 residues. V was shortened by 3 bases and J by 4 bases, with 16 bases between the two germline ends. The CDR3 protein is CASSFRGSSGYEQYF. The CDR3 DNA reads TGTGCCAGCAGTTTCCGCGGGTCCTCCGGGTACGAGCAGTACTTC.

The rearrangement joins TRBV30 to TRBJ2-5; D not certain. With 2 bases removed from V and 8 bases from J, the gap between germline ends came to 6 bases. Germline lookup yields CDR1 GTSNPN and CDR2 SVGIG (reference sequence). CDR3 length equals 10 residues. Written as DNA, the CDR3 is TGTGCCTGGAGTCGGCAAACCCAGTACTTC. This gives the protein CAWSRQTQYF.

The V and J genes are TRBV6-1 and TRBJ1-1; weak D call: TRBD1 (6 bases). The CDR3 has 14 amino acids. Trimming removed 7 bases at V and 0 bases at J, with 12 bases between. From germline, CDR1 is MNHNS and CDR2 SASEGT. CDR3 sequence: CASIRGGMNTEAFF. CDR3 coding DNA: TGTGCCAGCATACGGGGGGGCATGAACACTGAAGCTTTCTTT.

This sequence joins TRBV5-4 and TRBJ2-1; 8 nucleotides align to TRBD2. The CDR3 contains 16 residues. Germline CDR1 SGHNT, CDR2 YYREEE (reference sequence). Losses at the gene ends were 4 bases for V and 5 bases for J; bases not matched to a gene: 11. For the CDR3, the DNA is TGTGCCAGCAGCCCCGGGGGGGCGCGATCAGACAATGAGCAGTTCTTC. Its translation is CASSPGGARSDNEQFF.

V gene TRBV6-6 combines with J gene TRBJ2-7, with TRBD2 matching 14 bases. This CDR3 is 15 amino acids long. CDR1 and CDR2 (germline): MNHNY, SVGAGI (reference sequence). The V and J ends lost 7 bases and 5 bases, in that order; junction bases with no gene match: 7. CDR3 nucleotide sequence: TGTGCCAGCACCCCGACTAGCGGGAGGGATGACGAGCAGTACTTC. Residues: CASTPTSGRDDEQYF.

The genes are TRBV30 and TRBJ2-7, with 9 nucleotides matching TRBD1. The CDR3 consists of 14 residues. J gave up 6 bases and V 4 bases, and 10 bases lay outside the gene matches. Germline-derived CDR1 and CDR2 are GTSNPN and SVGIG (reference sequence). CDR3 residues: CAWTTGTGFPEQYF. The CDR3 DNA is TGTGCCTGGACCACCGGGACAGGGTTCCCCGAGCAGTACTTC.

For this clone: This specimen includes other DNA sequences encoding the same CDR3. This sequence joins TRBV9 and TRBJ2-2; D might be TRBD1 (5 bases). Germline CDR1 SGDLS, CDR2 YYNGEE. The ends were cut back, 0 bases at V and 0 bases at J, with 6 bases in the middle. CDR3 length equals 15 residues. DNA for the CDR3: TGTGCCAGCAGCGTAGCAGGGACGAACACCGGGGAGCTGTTTTTT. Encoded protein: CASSVAGTNTGELFF.

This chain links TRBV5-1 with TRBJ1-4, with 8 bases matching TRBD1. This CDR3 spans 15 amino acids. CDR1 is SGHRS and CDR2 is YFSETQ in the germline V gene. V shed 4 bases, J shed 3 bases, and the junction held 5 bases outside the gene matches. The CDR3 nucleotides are TGCGCCAGCAGCCCCCAGGGACAGGCTAATGAAAAACTGTTTTTT. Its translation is CASSPQGQANEKLFF.

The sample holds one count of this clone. This CDR3 reads CASSLWTGGWAFF. In DNA, the CDR3 is TGTGCCAGCAGTTTGTGGACAGGGGGTTGGGCTTTCTTT. The chain is built from TRBV27 and TRBJ1-1; 10 bases agree with TRBD1. The V gene end was trimmed by 3 bases and the J gene end by 11 bases; junction bases not matched to a gene: 6. Per the germline V gene, CDR1 is MNHEY and CDR2 is SMNVEV (reference sequence). This CDR3 region has 13 residues.

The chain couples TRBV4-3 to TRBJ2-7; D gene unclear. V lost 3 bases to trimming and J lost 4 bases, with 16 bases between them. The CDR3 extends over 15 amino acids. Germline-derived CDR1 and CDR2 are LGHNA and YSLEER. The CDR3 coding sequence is TGCGCCAGCAGCCAGGGGTCCGTGTCTCCTTACGAGCAGTACTTC. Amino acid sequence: CASSQGSVSPYEQYF.

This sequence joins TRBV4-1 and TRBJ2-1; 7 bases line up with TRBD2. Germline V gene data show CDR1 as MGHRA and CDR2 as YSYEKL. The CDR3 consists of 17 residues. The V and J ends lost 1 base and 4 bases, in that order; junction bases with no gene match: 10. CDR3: CASSQVAGGRSYNEQFF. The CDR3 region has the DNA TGCGCCAGCAGCCAAGTTGCCGGCGGGAGATCTTACAATGAGCAGTTCTTC.

CDR3 in DNA: TGTGCCAGCAGTAGGGCTGCCATTCAGTACTTC. The encoded protein is CASSRAAIQYF. The chain combines TRBV28 with TRBJ2-4; D unresolved. The germline V gene encodes CDR1 MDHEN and CDR2 SYDVKM. V was cut by 5 bases and J by 9 bases, with 8 bases left in between. The CDR3 runs 11 residues.

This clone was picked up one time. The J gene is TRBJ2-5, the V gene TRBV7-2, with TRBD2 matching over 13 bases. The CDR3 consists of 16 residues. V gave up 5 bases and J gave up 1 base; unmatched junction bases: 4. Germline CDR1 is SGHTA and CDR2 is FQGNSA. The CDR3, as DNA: TGTGCCAGCAGCACACTAGCGGGAGGGTTCCAAGAGACCCAGTACTTC. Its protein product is CASSTLAGGFQETQYF.

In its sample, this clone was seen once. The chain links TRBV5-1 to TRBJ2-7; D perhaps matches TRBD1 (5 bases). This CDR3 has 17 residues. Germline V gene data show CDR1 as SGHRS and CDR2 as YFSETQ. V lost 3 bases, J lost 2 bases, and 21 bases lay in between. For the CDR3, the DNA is TGCGCCAGCAGCTCCCAACGGTGGGGCCAAATCCCCTACGAGCAGTACTTC. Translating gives CASSSQRWGQIPYEQYF.

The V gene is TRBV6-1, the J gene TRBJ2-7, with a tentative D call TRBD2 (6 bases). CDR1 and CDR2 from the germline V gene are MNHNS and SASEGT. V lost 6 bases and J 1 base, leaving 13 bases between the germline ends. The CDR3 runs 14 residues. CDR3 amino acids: CASRRDPWSYEQYF. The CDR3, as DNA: TGTGCCAGCAGGCGGGACCCCTGGTCCTACGAGCAGTACTTC.

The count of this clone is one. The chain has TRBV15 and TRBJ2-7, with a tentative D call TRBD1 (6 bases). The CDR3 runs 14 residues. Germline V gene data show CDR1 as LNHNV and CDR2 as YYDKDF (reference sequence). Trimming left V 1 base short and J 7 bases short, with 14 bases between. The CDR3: CATSRGLTGYEQYF. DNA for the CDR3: TGTGCCACCAGCAGAGGCCTGACAGGCTATGAGCAGTACTTC.

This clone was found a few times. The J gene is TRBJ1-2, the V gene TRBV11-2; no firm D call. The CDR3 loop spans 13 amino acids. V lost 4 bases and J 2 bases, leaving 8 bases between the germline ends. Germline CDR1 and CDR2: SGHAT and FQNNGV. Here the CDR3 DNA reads TGTGCCAGCAGCTCCGGAATGAACTATGGCTACACCTTC. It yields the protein CASSSGMNYGYTF.

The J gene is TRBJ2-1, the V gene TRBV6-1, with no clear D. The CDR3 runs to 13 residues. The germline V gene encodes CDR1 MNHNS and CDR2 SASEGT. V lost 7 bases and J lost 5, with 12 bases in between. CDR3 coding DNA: TGTGCCAGCAAGGAACAGAGCCACAATGAGCAGTTCTTC. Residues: CASKEQSHNEQFF.